The 32 T cell receptor beta chains in this list originate from one sample, sequenced in a study of T-cell memory formation after mild COVID-19. From the 5' RACE reads, TCRdb called clonotypes with MiXCR, one entry per CDR3 protein. Of some 300,000 distinct CDR3 sequences listed, 15% to 20% were seen once; the top ten hold roughly 21%. Source material: PBMCs or a T cell subset sorted from them (not recorded which). The source of these receptors is a man younger than 35 who had mild COVID-19 (a few samples of this study predate the infection). Cell type and time point are not known.

This clonotype was seen a handful of times. In nucleotides, the CDR3 is TGTGCCAGCAGCTCGCTGGGGGGGGCTAGCACAGATACGCAGTATTTT. Encoded protein: CASSSLGGASTDTQYF. The rearrangement links TRBV7-3 to TRBJ2-3, with a weak D call TRBD2 (7 bases). V lost 4 bases, J lost 0 bases, and 14 bases lay in between. The CDR3 is 16 residues long. CDR1 is SGHTA and CDR2 is FQGTGA in the germline V gene.

J is TRBJ1-1 and V is TRBV5-5, with D perhaps TRBD1 (6 bases). This CDR3 spans 15 amino acids. Germline CDR1 reads SGHKS; CDR2 reads YYEKEE (reference sequence). Between the trimmed V and J ends, which lost 3 bases and 5 bases, there was a span of 17 bases. CDR3 sequence: CASSWGPGGGTEAFF. The DNA of the CDR3 is TGTGCCAGCAGCTGGGGGCCCGGGGGGGGAACTGAAGCTTTCTTT.

The rearrangement links TRBV18 to TRBJ2-1, with a tentative D call TRBD2 (6 bases). The CDR3 contains 15 residues. Germline lookup yields CDR1 KGHSH and CDR2 LQKENI. V lost 3 bases to trimming and J lost 5 bases, with 14 bases between them. The CDR3 DNA follows: TGTGCCAGCTCACCGACGGGACCGGGGGACAATGAGCAGTTCTTC. Its translation is CASSPTGPGDNEQFF.

The chain combines TRBV5-5 with TRBJ1-2; D uncertain. This CDR3 has 12 residues. The V and J ends lost 4 bases and 5 bases respectively, with 9 bases between them. Per the germline V gene, CDR1 is SGHKS and CDR2 is YYEKEE (reference sequence). CDR3 in amino acids: CASSPSYYGYTF. The CDR3 DNA reads as TGTGCCAGCAGCCCTTCGTATTATGGCTACACCTTC.

The V call is TRBV5-1, the J call TRBJ1-2, with TRBD1 matching 7 bases. The CDR3 extends over 15 amino acids. The ends lost 3 bases at V and 4 bases at J; junction bases unmatched: 9. The germline CDR1 and CDR2 sequences are SGHRS and YFSETQ. In nucleotides, the CDR3 is TGCGCCAGCAGCTCGGAATTGACAGGGACCTATGGCTACACCTTC. Translated, it gives CASSSELTGTYGYTF. Full variable domain (outside the CDR3, taken from reference TRBV5-1 and TRBJ1-2): KAGVTQTPRYLIKTRGQQVTLSCSPISGHRSVSWYQQTPGQGLQFLFEYFSETQRNKGNFPGRFSGRQFSNSRSEMNVSTLELGDSALYLCASSSELTGTYGYTFGSGTRLTVV.

V usage is TRBV10-3 and J usage is TRBJ1-3, with a weak D call TRBD1 (5 bases). The CDR3 runs 16 residues. The V end was cut by 7 bases, the J end by 2 bases, with 18 bases between. Per the germline V gene, CDR1 is ENHRY and CDR2 is SYGVKD. The chain's CDR3 is CAIKGTAVYPGNTIYF. The CDR3 nucleotides are TGTGCCATCAAGGGGACCGCAGTCTATCCTGGAAACACCATATATTTT.

V usage is TRBV5-1 and J usage is TRBJ2-1, with 11 bases aligning to TRBD2. Germline trimming cut 4 bases from V and 2 bases from J; bases unmatched to any gene: 5. Germline V gives CDR1 SGHRS, CDR2 YFSETQ. The CDR3 consists of 16 residues. The CDR3 coding sequence is TGCGCCAGCAGCACCGTAGCGGGGGGGCCCTACAATGAGCAGTTCTTC. Translating gives CASSTVAGGPYNEQFF.

CDR3: CASSLNGLLNQPQHF. The CDR3, as DNA: TGCGCCAGCAGCTTGAACGGCCTTCTCAATCAGCCCCAGCATTTT. V gene TRBV5-1 combines with J gene TRBJ1-5; D is ambiguous. Trimming pared 1 base from V and 3 bases from J, leaving 11 bases between. The CDR3 covers 15 residues. In germline, CDR1 is SGHRS, CDR2 YFSETQ.

The chain links TRBV7-9 to TRBJ2-3; 7 positions match TRBD1. This CDR3 has 16 residues. Per the germline V gene, CDR1 is SEHNR and CDR2 is FQNEAQ (reference sequence). The V gene end was trimmed by 5 bases and the J gene end by 4 bases; junction bases not matched to a gene: 12. For the CDR3, the DNA is TGTGCCAGCAGCCCCAGGACAGGACTGGGTCCAGATACGCAGTATTTT. It is translated as CASSPRTGLGPDTQYF.

This clonotype was observed many times. CDR3 DNA sequence: TGTGCCAGCAGCTTGGAGCCAGTCAACAATGAGCAGTTCTTC. Amino acid sequence: CASSLEPVNNEQFF. V is TRBV5-4 and J is TRBJ2-1; D unresolved. The CDR3 is made up of 14 amino acids. V lost 0 bases and J 5 bases, leaving 9 bases between the germline ends. Germline V lookup: CDR1 SGHNT, CDR2 YYREEE (reference sequence).

CDR3 amino acids: CASSFIALPYNEQFF. The CDR3 DNA is TGTGCCAGCAGCTTTATAGCTCTTCCCTACAATGAGCAGTTCTTC. This sequence joins TRBV5-5 and TRBJ2-1; D is ambiguous. In germline, CDR1 is SGHKS, CDR2 YYEKEE (reference sequence). The length of the CDR3 is 15 residues. Trimming took 2 bases from V and 2 from J, leaving 11 bases between them.

The rearrangement joins TRBV20-1 to TRBJ2-1; D is uncertain. The CDR3 consists of 15 residues. V was cut by 2 bases and J by 7 bases, with 18 bases left in between. From germline, CDR1 is DFQATT and CDR2 SNEGSKA (reference sequence). The CDR3: CSARLALPHTNEQFF. In DNA form, the CDR3 reads TGCAGTGCTAGATTAGCCCTGCCACACACGAATGAGCAGTTCTTC.

At least ten counts were recorded for this clonotype. CDR3 residues: CSASGAQGQPQHF. The CDR3, as DNA: TGCAGTGCTAGCGGGGCCCAGGGTCAGCCCCAGCATTTT. The chain is built from TRBV20-1 and TRBJ1-5; a weak D match, TRBD1 (5 bases). Between the trimmed V and J ends, which lost 3 bases and 6 bases, there was a span of 12 bases. The CDR3 has 13 residues. Per germline, CDR1 DFQATT and CDR2 SNEGSKA (reference sequence).

This rearrangement joins TRBV6-2 or TRBV6-3 to TRBJ1-2, with 7 bases aligning to TRBD1. After removal of 6 bases from V and 7 bases from J, the junction contained 14 bases not matched to a gene. The V gene's germline CDR1 is MNHEY and CDR2 SVGEGT. This CDR3 spans 15 amino acids. The CDR3 region is CASRGLRDSPFGYTF. DNA of the CDR3: TGTGCCAGCAGAGGACTCCGGGACAGCCCCTTTGGCTACACCTTC.

The table lists this clonotype with a few counts. This chain links TRBV7-2 with TRBJ1-2; a possible D gene is TRBD1 (6 bases). V shed 6 bases and J shed 4 bases, with 12 bases lying between them. The germline CDR1 and CDR2 sequences are SGHTA and FQGNSA. The CDR3 spans 13 residues. CDR3 in amino acids: CASSTTGIYGYTF. CDR3 in DNA: TGTGCCAGCAGTACTACAGGGATCTATGGCTACACCTTC.

J is TRBJ2-5 and V is TRBV11-1; 7 bases fit TRBD2. The V gene's germline CDR1 is SGHAT and CDR2 FQDESV (reference sequence). V lost 5 bases and J lost 4; bases outside the gene matches: 4. The CDR3 runs to 13 residues. For the CDR3, the DNA is TGTGCCAGCAGCAGCGGGGTCGGAGAGACCCAGTACTTC. It translates to CASSSGVGETQYF.

The table lists this clonotype with a few counts. The chain combines TRBV20-1 with TRBJ2-2; D uncertain. Trimming stripped 3 bases from V and 5 bases from J, with 7 bases between. There are 12 residues in the CDR3. Germline V lookup: CDR1 DFQATT, CDR2 SNEGSKA (reference sequence). For the CDR3, the DNA is TGCAGTGCTAGCAGAATAACCGGGGAGCTGTTTTTT. This gives the protein CSASRITGELFF.

The V gene is TRBV7-2, the J gene TRBJ2-7; 8 bases match TRBD2. Germline loops: CDR1 SGHTA, CDR2 FQGNSA. There are 15 residues in the CDR3. V was clipped by 2 bases and J by 3 bases; unmatched bases: 6. This CDR3 reads CASSLRAGVGYEQYV. Written as DNA, the CDR3 is TGTGCCAGCAGCTTAAGAGCGGGGGTGGGCTACGAGCAGTACGTC.

The chain uses TRBV28 and TRBJ1-1; D is unclear. With 5 bases removed from V and 6 bases from J, the gap between germline ends came to 10 bases. CDR1 and CDR2 (germline): MDHEN, SYDVKM. This CDR3 has 12 amino acids. This chain's CDR3 is CASSLNNAEAFF. The CDR3 DNA reads TGTGCCAGCAGTCTCAATAACGCTGAAGCTTTCTTT.

This clonotype was counted only a few times. This chain links TRBV6-2 or TRBV6-3 with TRBJ1-1; D is unresolved. The CDR3 consists of 11 residues. Trimming stripped 3 bases from V and 7 bases from J, with 6 bases between. Germline lookup yields CDR1 MNHEY and CDR2 SVGEGT. CDR3 residues: CASSYYGEAFF. The DNA for the CDR3 is TGTGCCAGCAGTTATTACGGTGAAGCTTTCTTT.

This clonotype was found a few times. This chain links TRBV4-1 with TRBJ1-1; possible D gene TRBD1, 5 bases. Germline CDR1 and CDR2: MGHRA and YSYEKL. The CDR3 runs 14 residues. Trimming pared 3 bases from V and 4 bases from J, leaving 12 bases between. CDR3 region: CASSQQGWGTEAFF. The CDR3 nucleotides are TGCGCCAGCAGCCAGCAGGGCTGGGGCACTGAAGCTTTCTTT.

Here the CDR3 reads CASSQWGQGSYEQYF. DNA of the CDR3: TGTGCCAGCAGCCAGTGGGGACAGGGTTCCTACGAGCAGTACTTC. This chain joins TRBV3-1 and TRBJ2-7; TRBD1 agrees at 9 bases. The CDR3 sequence is 15 residues long. Per germline, CDR1 LGHDT and CDR2 YNNKEL (reference sequence). Trimming removed 3 bases from V and 1 base from J; junction bases left unmatched: 4.

V usage is TRBV4-3 and J usage is TRBJ2-6; D may be TRBD1 (5 bases). The CDR3 is 18 residues long. Germline-derived CDR1 and CDR2 are LGHNA and YSLEER. V lost 4 bases, J lost 2 bases, and 18 bases lay in between. CDR3 protein: CASSPRVVRGTGANVLTF. DNA of the CDR3: TGCGCCAGCAGCCCAAGAGTAGTAAGGGGAACTGGGGCCAACGTCCTGACTTTC.

The gene calls are TRBV7-9 and TRBJ2-3; D is unresolved. Germline V CDR1 and CDR2: SEHNR, FQNEAQ (reference sequence). There are 14 residues in the CDR3. The V gene lost 1 base and the J gene lost 2 bases, with 7 bases spanning the gap. CDR3 loop: CASSLETATDTQYF. The CDR3 DNA reads TGTGCCAGCAGCTTAGAAACAGCCACAGATACGCAGTATTTT.

This clonotype was seen ten or more times. The chain carries TRBV18 and TRBJ2-7; D possibly corresponds to TRBD1 (6 bases). Trimming removed 4 bases at V and 3 bases at J, with 10 bases between. The CDR3 has 13 residues. Germline CDR1 and CDR2: KGHSH and LQKENI. CDR3 amino acids: CASSQRTDYEQYF. The CDR3 nucleotides are TGTGCCAGCTCACAGAGGACAGACTACGAGCAGTACTTC.

J is TRBJ1-1 and V is TRBV3-1; no clear D. The CDR3 covers 15 residues. Trimming pared 4 bases from V and 1 base from J, leaving 13 bases between. In germline, CDR1 is LGHDT, CDR2 YNNKEL (reference sequence). The CDR3 DNA is TGTGCCAGCAGCCCGACCTTACAGACGAACACTGAAGCTTTCTTT. Its protein is CASSPTLQTNTEAFF.

V gene TRBV2 combines with J gene TRBJ2-3; 13 bases agree with TRBD2. The ends lost 7 bases at V and 4 bases at J; junction bases unmatched: 2. Germline CDR1 is SNHLY and CDR2 is FYNNEI. The CDR3 has 14 amino acids. The CDR3 loop reads CASKLAGGSDTQYF. In DNA, the CDR3 is TGTGCCAGCAAACTAGCGGGGGGGTCAGATACGCAGTATTTT. Based on the CDR3 plus reference TRBV2 and TRBJ2-3, the full variable domain is EPEVTQTPSHQVTQMGQEVILRCVPISNHLYFYWYRQILGQKVEFLVSFYNNEISEKSEIFDDQFSVERPDGSNFTLKIRSTKLEDSAMYFCASKLAGGSDTQYFGPGTRLTVL.

The chain carries TRBV15 and TRBJ2-2; D is perhaps TRBD1 (5 bases). The CDR3 is 13 residues long. Germline CDR1 reads LNHNV; CDR2 reads YYDKDF (reference sequence). Trimming cost V 11 bases and J 0 bases, with 10 bases left between them. The CDR3: CAPQDSNTGELFF. CDR3 bases: TGTGCCCCACAGGATTCGAACACCGGGGAGCTGTTTTTT.

The J gene is TRBJ2-5, the V gene TRBV5-1; D gene ambiguous. V was pared by 5 bases and J by 5 bases, with 10 bases between. The CDR3 spans 12 residues. CDR1 is SGHRS and CDR2 is YFSETQ in the germline V gene. For the CDR3, the DNA is TGCGCCAGCAGAATGCCTGGGGAGACCCAGTACTTC. Translating it yields CASRMPGETQYF.

This clonotype was observed a few times. The genes are TRBV11-2 and TRBJ1-6; D unclear. Germline V lookup: CDR1 SGHAT, CDR2 FQNNGV. CDR3 size: 14 residues. The germline V and J ends were trimmed by 5 bases and 9 bases, with 14 bases remaining between them. The CDR3 DNA is TGTGCCAGCAGCCCTACAGCCCAACTTTCACCCCTCCACTTT. It codes for CASSPTAQLSPLHF.

V usage is TRBV7-9 and J usage is TRBJ2-7; 7 bases are a match to TRBD1. With 4 bases clipped from V and 5 bases from J, the junction kept 11 bases outside the gene matches. Germline lookup yields CDR1 SEHNR and CDR2 FQNEAQ (reference sequence). The CDR3 has 15 residues. CDR3 loop: CASSSAGQAAHEQYF. The CDR3, as DNA: TGTGCCAGCAGCTCCGCCGGACAGGCTGCCCACGAGCAGTACTTC.

J is TRBJ2-1 and V is TRBV5-6; 7 bases are a match to TRBD2. This CDR3 spans 15 amino acids. Germline V CDR1 and CDR2: SGHDT, YYEEEE. Germline trimming cut 0 bases from V and 7 bases from J; bases unmatched to any gene: 7. The CDR3 DNA sequence: TGTGCCAGCAGCTTGGCGGGGCTAGCGGCAAATGAGCAGTTCTTC. It encodes CASSLAGLAANEQFF.